One and the same sample provided the 16 T cell receptor beta chains below, sequenced in a study of radiotherapy plus CTLA-4 blockade in lung cancer. Libraries were prepared by immunoSEQ multiplex PCR; TCRdb keeps only in-frame clonotypes and omits some of them. The profile covers about 98,000 clones, with approximately 85% appearing a single time and 3.4% taken by the ten largest. The material sequenced was peripheral blood, taken from a patient treated with radiotherapy plus ipilimumab. These receptor sequences come from a human donor with non-small cell lung cancer who had a partial response to radiotherapy plus ipilimumab.

The DNA for the CDR3 is TGTGCCAGCAGTCCCCAGGGCGGGAACTACAATGAGCAGTTCTTC. It yields the protein CASSPQGGNYNEQFF. The chain is built from TRBV7-2 and TRBJ2-1, with D possibly matching TRBD2 (6 bases). The CDR3 has 15 amino acids. CDR1 and CDR2 from the germline V gene are SGHTA and FQGNSA. Between the trimmed V and J ends, which lost 6 bases and 3 bases, there was a span of 15 bases.

The rearrangement uses TRBV29-1 and TRBJ2-4; D is unclear. Per germline, CDR1 SQVTM and CDR2 ANQGSEA. This CDR3 spans 14 amino acids. Trimming left V 2 bases short and J 2 bases short, with 10 bases between. CDR3 region: CSVEPYSSKNIQYF. The CDR3 coding sequence is TGCAGCGTTGAACCGTATTCGTCCAAAAACATTCAGTACTTC. Full variable domain (outside the CDR3, taken from reference TRBV29-1 and TRBJ2-4): SAVISQKPSRDICQRGTSLTIQCQVDSQVTMMFWYRQQPGQSLTLIATANQGSEATYESGFVIDKFPISRPNLTFSTLTVSNMSPEDSSIYLCSVEPYSSKNIQYFGAGTRLSVL.

The V and J genes are TRBV4-1 and TRBJ2-1; 8 bases line up with TRBD2. Unmatched junction bases numbered 20, after V lost 3 bases and J lost 7 bases. The germline gives CDR1 MGHRA, CDR2 YSYEKL. The CDR3 length is 19 residues. The CDR3 reads CASSQPSGSRLGGRNEQFF. The CDR3 DNA reads TGCGCCAGCAGCCAGCCTAGCGGGTCCCGCCTAGGGGGTCGGAATGAGCAGTTCTTC.

This clone was seen once. The gene calls are TRBV28 and TRBJ1-5, with 7 bases matching TRBD1. Germline V gives CDR1 MDHEN, CDR2 SYDVKM. The junction had 6 bases not matched to a gene; V was cut back by 0 bases and J by 7 bases. The CDR3 has 15 amino acids. The CDR3 bases are TGTGCCAGCAGTTTATGGAGTGAAGGGGGCCAGCCCCAGCATTTT. Its protein product is CASSLWSEGGQPQHF.

V gene TRBV7-8 combines with J gene TRBJ1-5, with 7 bases fitting TRBD1. This CDR3 is 17 amino acids long. Germline V gene lookup returns CDR1 SGHVS and CDR2 FQNEAQ. The J segment lost 5 bases and the V segment lost 7 bases, leaving 17 bases of the junction unmatched. In DNA form, the CDR3 reads TGTGCCAGCATCGAAAGCCGACGGCAGGGGGTGTATCAGCCCCAGCATTTT. As protein: CASIESRRQGVYQPQHF.

CDR3 protein: CASSGRGGVWETQYF. The CDR3 nucleotides are TGTGCCAGCAGTGGCCGCGGGGGGGTTTGGGAGACCCAGTACTTC. The J gene is TRBJ2-5, the V gene TRBV2; 9 bases agree with TRBD2. The CDR3 has 15 residues. V lost 4 bases, J lost 5 bases, and 8 bases stayed unmatched. Germline CDR1 is SNHLY and CDR2 is FYNNEI.

The chain links TRBV11-2 to TRBJ2-5; 8 nucleotides line up with TRBD1. The length of the CDR3 is 19 residues. V dropped 1 base and J dropped 0; count of bases not matched to a gene: 13. Germline V CDR1 and CDR2: SGHAT, FQNNGV. The CDR3 reads CASSLGAGGGLMYQETQYF. The DNA for the CDR3 is TGTGCCAGCAGCTTAGGGGCAGGGGGCGGACTCATGTACCAAGAGACCCAGTACTTC.

The V gene is TRBV30, the J gene TRBJ2-7; TRBD2 agrees at 10 bases. Germline values: CDR1 GTSNPN, CDR2 SVGIG (reference sequence). V gave up 3 bases and J gave up 2 bases; unmatched junction bases: 7. This CDR3 spans 15 amino acids. The CDR3 loop is CAWRSTSGYPYEQYF. As DNA, the CDR3 is TGTGCCTGGAGATCGACTAGCGGGTACCCCTACGAGCAGTACTTC.

The chain is built from TRBV29-1 and TRBJ2-7, with 16 bases aligning to TRBD2. The CDR3 has 16 residues. The V gene's germline CDR1 is SQVTM and CDR2 ANQGSEA. Trimming at V came to 6 bases and at J to 2 bases, leaving 7 bases not matched to a gene. The CDR3 DNA follows: TGCAGCGTGGCGGGGACTAGCGGGAGGGTTACCTACGAGCAGTACTTC. It specifies CSVAGTSGRVTYEQYF.

V is TRBV10-2 and J is TRBJ1-5, with a tentative D call TRBD1 (5 bases). Germline-derived CDR1 and CDR2 are WSHSY and SAAADI. Trimming cost V 2 bases and J 1 base, with 24 bases left between them. This CDR3 is built from 20 residues. CDR3 in DNA: TGCGCCAGCAGTGAGGCGGAGGGACCGCTTAGTTTTCAGAGCAATCAGCCCCAGCATTTT. Translation: CASSEAEGPLSFQSNQPQHF.

The J gene is TRBJ2-7, the V gene TRBV6-1; TRBD2 aligns across 7 bases. The CDR3 contains 15 residues. The germline V gene has CDR1 MNHNS and CDR2 SASEGT. V lost 3 bases to trimming and J lost 2 bases; unmatched junction nucleotides: 7. DNA of the CDR3: TGTGCCAGCAGTGAGGGGCCTAGCGGCGCCTACGAGCAGTACTTC. Protein sequence: CASSEGPSGAYEQYF.

The J gene is TRBJ1-5, the V gene TRBV2; 8 nucleotides agree with TRBD1. Germline lookup yields CDR1 SNHLY and CDR2 FYNNEI. Unmatched junction bases numbered 9, after V lost 7 bases and J lost 7 bases. The CDR3 is 14 amino acids. The CDR3 loop reads CASTLDRGRQPQHF. The CDR3 coding sequence is TGTGCCAGCACCCTCGACAGGGGCCGGCAGCCCCAGCATTTT.

This clone has just one count. The chain uses TRBV6-4 and TRBJ2-2, with TRBD2 as a possible D gene (6 bases). Per germline, CDR1 MRHNA and CDR2 SNTAGT. V lost 5 bases to trimming and J lost 6 bases, with 13 bases between them. CDR3 length: 14 amino acids. The CDR3 sequence is CASSTQSSAGELFF. For the CDR3, the DNA is TGTGCCAGCAGTACGCAATCTAGCGCCGGGGAGCTGTTTTTT.

The chain links TRBV6-1 to TRBJ2-7, with a possible D match to TRBD1 (6 bases). Trimming pared 7 bases from V and 7 bases from J, leaving 14 bases between. The CDR3 totals 12 residues. CDR1 and CDR2 (germline): MNHNS, SASEGT. The CDR3 DNA sequence: TGTGCCAGCACCCGAACACAGGGTGAGCAGTACTTC. It is translated as CASTRTQGEQYF.

The gene calls are TRBV18 and TRBJ2-3; tentatively, D is TRBD2 (5 bases). The V and J ends lost 6 bases and 1 base respectively, with 14 bases between them. Germline V CDR1 and CDR2: KGHSH, LQKENI. This CDR3 spans 15 amino acids. The CDR3, as DNA: TGTGCCAGCTCGCCGGGGATTAGGGGCACAGATACGCAGTATTTT. Its translation is CASSPGIRGTDTQYF. Drawing the rest from reference TRBV18 and TRBJ2-3, the complete variable domain is NAGVMQNPRHLVRRRGQEARLRCSPMKGHSHVYWYRQLPEEGLKFMVYLQKENIIDESGMPKERFSAEFPKEGPSILRIQQVVRGDSAAYFCASSPGIRGTDTQYFGPGTRLTVL.

V gene TRBV28 combines with J gene TRBJ1-2; tentative D call: TRBD1 (5 bases). Per germline, CDR1 MDHEN and CDR2 SYDVKM. The CDR3 has 14 residues. Trimming took off 5 bases at V and 6 bases at J, with 16 bases between the two ends. The CDR3 DNA is TGTGCCAGCAGTGCAGGGTTAAGGTGGGATGGCTACACCTTC. As protein: CASSAGLRWDGYTF.